Listed below are T cell receptor beta chains from one sample, sequenced in a study of blood T cell repertoires in COVID-19. TCRdb's copy holds only in-frame clones and misses some; the assay was immunoSEQ multiplex PCR. The sample consists of 150,000 or so clones, around 87% of them appearing once. Source material: peripheral blood. The receptor set was obtained from a young man with COVID-19, enrolled during active disease. Both conserved end residues are part of each CDR3. Each record gives: clone size, J gene, D gene, V gene, CDR3 protein, CDR3 DNA. A D gene is named only where the DNA matches it firmly. For some rows the clone size is stated as once, few or many, or as a class when expanded; others skip it.

few TRBJ1-3 . TRBV4-1 CASSQDKREISGNTIYF TGCGCCAGCAGCCAAGATAAGAGGGAGATCTCTGGAAACACCATATATTTT
. TRBJ2-7 TRBD1 TRBV6-4 CADDTGGLNYEQYF TGTGCCGACGACACAGGGGGCCTGAACTACGAGCAGTACTTC
. TRBJ2-7 . TRBV4-1 CASSQDFNNYEQYF TGCGCCAGCAGCCAAGATTTTAACAACTACGAGCAGTACTTC
. TRBJ1-6 . TRBV28 CASSFGPDYNSPLHF TGTGCCAGCAGTTTTGGGCCGGACTATAATTCACCCCTCCACTTT
. TRBJ2-7 TRBD2 TRBV6-5 CASRREGRYEQYF TGTGCCAGCAGGCGGGAGGGCCGGTACGAGCAGTACTTC
. TRBJ2-3 TRBD2 TRBV7-8 CASSTPGTSGSWSDTQYF TGTGCCAGCAGCACACCCGGGACTAGCGGGAGTTGGTCAGATACGCAGTATTTT
. TRBJ1-4 TRBD1 TRBV10-3 CAISEGGTGDEKLLF TGTGCCATCAGTGAAGGGGGGACAGGGGATGAAAAACTGCTTTTT
. TRBJ2-2 . TRBV5-4 CASSLDAGNTGELFF TGTGCCAGCAGCTTGGATGCAGGGAACACCGGGGAGCTGTTTTTT
. TRBJ2-3 . TRBV3-1/TRBV3-2 CASSQPGVGAGTDTQYF TGTGCCAGCAGCCAACCCGGGGTGGGAGCCGGCACAGATACGCAGTATTTT
. TRBJ2-2 TRBD1 TRBV9 CASSVEGTAGTSGELFF TGTGCCAGCAGCGTAGAGGGGACAGCCGGTACCTCCGGGGAGCTGTTTTTT
. TRBJ2-7 . TRBV18 CASSPPTPRALDEQYF TGTGCCAGCTCACCCCCGACTCCGCGGGCCTTGGACGAGCAGTACTTC
. TRBJ2-3 . TRBV11-2 CASSLDPTDTQYF TGTGCCAGCAGCTTAGATCCAACAGATACGCAGTATTTT
. TRBJ2-2 . TRBV5-6 CASSFLAGELFF TGTGCCAGCAGCTTTCTCGCCGGGGAGCTGTTTTTT
. TRBJ1-2 TRBD1 TRBV5-4 CASNLGDRDYGYTF TGTGCCAGCAACTTGGGGGACAGAGACTATGGCTACACCTTC
few TRBJ1-3 TRBD1 TRBV11-3 CASSSGTGFSGNTIYF TGTGCCAGCAGCTCCGGGACAGGCTTCTCTGGAAACACCATATATTTT
few TRBJ2-2 . TRBV12-3/TRBV12-4 CAVRTRNTGELFF TGTGCCGTACGTACTCGAAACACCGGGGAGCTGTTTTTT
. TRBJ1-1 TRBD1 TRBV10-3 CAIGQGDTEAFF TGTGCCATCGGACAGGGGGACACTGAAGCTTTCTTT
once TRBJ1-2 TRBD1 TRBV5-1 CASSLEVTGGFGYTF TGCGCCAGCAGCTTGGAAGTGACAGGGGGTTTTGGCTACACCTTC
. TRBJ1-3 TRBD1 TRBV7-2 CASSLGPQGAGNTIYF TGTGCCAGCAGCTTAGGGCCGCAGGGGGCGGGAAACACCATATATTTT
. TRBJ2-7 . TRBV18 CASSPPPQGLYEQYF TGTGCCAGCTCACCACCGCCTCAGGGCCTCTACGAGCAGTACTTC
. TRBJ1-2 TRBD1 TRBV14 CASSQEDRGRAYGYTF TGTGCCAGCAGCCAAGAAGACAGGGGGCGCGCGTATGGCTACACCTTC
once TRBJ2-7 TRBD1 TRBV12-3/TRBV12-4 CASNRDRDHEQYF TGTGCCAGCAATCGGGACAGGGACCACGAGCAGTACTTC
. TRBJ2-7 TRBD2 TRBV5-5 CASSIYDGRPEQYF TGTGCCAGCAGCATTTATGACGGGAGGCCCGAGCAGTACTTC
. TRBJ1-2 TRBD1 TRBV27 CASSLYGTGDLRAYGYTF TGTGCCAGCAGTTTATATGGGACAGGGGATCTTCGGGCCTATGGCTACACCTTC
. TRBJ2-3 TRBD2 TRBV27 CASRSLKGTSGINTQYF TGTGCCAGCAGATCGCTGAAAGGGACTAGCGGGATAAATACGCAGTATTTT
. TRBJ2-1 . TRBV5-1 CASSQDISNEQFF TGCGCCAGCAGCCAGGACATCTCCAATGAGCAGTTCTTC
. TRBJ2-5 TRBD2 TRBV9 CASSVEAGAGETQYF TGTGCCAGCAGCGTAGAGGCGGGAGCGGGGGAGACCCAGTACTTC
. TRBJ2-5 TRBD1 TRBV4-3 CASSQDRDRGGDQETQYF TGCGCCAGCAGCCAGGACCGGGACAGGGGAGGGGACCAAGAGACCCAGTACTTC
. TRBJ2-7 . TRBV7-2 CASSLVVGATYEQYF TGTGCCAGCAGCTTAGTTGTGGGGGCGACGTACGAGCAGTACTTC
. TRBJ1-2 . TRBV9 CASSDLRQGGYTF TGTGCCAGCAGCGACCTAAGACAAGGTGGCTACACCTTC
. TRBJ1-2 . TRBV5-6 CASSLGQGFNGYTF TGTGCCAGCAGCTTGGGGCAGGGCTTCAACGGCTACACCTTC
once TRBJ2-3 TRBD2 TRBV27 CASSSGRVADTQYF TGTGCCAGCAGTAGCGGGAGGGTCGCAGATACGCAGTATTTT
. TRBJ2-7 . TRBV19 CASSWGRESSYEQYF TGTGCCAGTAGTTGGGGTCGGGAAAGCTCCTACGAGCAGTACTTC
. TRBJ2-1 TRBD1 TRBV10-3 CAISECGGQGAIFCNEQFF TGTGCCATCAGTGAGTGTGGTGGGCAGGGGGCCATTTTTTGCAATGAGCAGTTCTTC
. TRBJ1-4 TRBD1 TRBV6-1 CASSEALQGASREKLLF TGTGCCAGCAGTGAAGCTCTCCAGGGGGCGAGTCGGGAAAAACTGCTTTTT
. TRBJ2-7 . TRBV7-9 CASSLGLASSEQYF TGTGCCAGCAGCTTAGGTTTGGCTAGCTCCGAGCAGTACTTC